Below are 2 T cell receptor beta chains sequenced from a single sample in a study of blood T cell repertoires in COVID-19. Data came from immunoSEQ multiplex PCR; TCRdb stores just in-frame clones and leaves some out. The sample has 300,000 to 350,000 clones, around 90% seen once. Sequenced: peripheral blood. Receptors were obtained from a woman in her thirties or forties with COVID-19, enrolled during active disease.

This sequence joins TRBV10-3 and TRBJ1-3; unclear D gene. Looked up from germline, CDR1 is ENHRY and CDR2 is SYGVKD. V was cut by 3 bases and J by 2 bases, with 5 bases left in between. This CDR3 contains 13 residues. The CDR3 bases are TGTGCCATCAGTGAAACTACTGGAAACACCATATATTTT. Its translation is CAISETTGNTIYF.

In nucleotides, the CDR3 is TGTGCCAGCAGTAAACAGGGTCATACGCAGTATTTT. Its protein is CASSKQGHTQYF. This chain links TRBV28 with TRBJ2-3, with D possibly matching TRBD1 (6 bases). The CDR3 is 12 residues long. Trimming removed 5 bases from V and 7 bases from J, with 10 bases in between. The germline V gene encodes CDR1 MDHEN and CDR2 SYDVKM. Based on the CDR3 plus reference TRBV28 and TRBJ2-3, the full variable domain is DVKVTQSSRYLVKRTGEKVFLECVQDMDHENMFWYRQDPGLGLRLIYFSYDVKMKEKGDIPEGYSVSREKKERFSLILESASTNQTSMYLCASSKQGHTQYFGPGTRLTVL.